These 5 T cell receptor beta chains were sequenced from one sample in a study of response to subunit inactivated influenza vaccine. TCRdb independently ran MiXCR on the RT-PCR reads; one entry per CDR3 protein. The top ten clones hold less than 8.5% of a sample with hundreds of thousands of distinct CDR3 sequences, around 15% of them seen once. Sample: PBMCs from blood, taken about 14 days before vaccination. These receptors came from a man aged 50 to 60 who received an inactivated influenza vaccine.

The chain recombines TRBV30 with TRBJ2-5; TRBD1 aligns across 8 bases. Germline V gene sequence: CDR1 GTSNPN, CDR2 SVGIG (reference sequence). After removal of 1 base from V and 5 bases from J, the junction contained 12 bases not matched to a gene. The CDR3 extends over 16 amino acids. In DNA form, the CDR3 reads TGTGCCTGGAGTGGAAACATTAGACAGGGGTGGGAGACCCAGTACTTC. Translating it yields CAWSGNIRQGWETQYF. Using reference TRBV30 and TRBJ2-5 for the parts outside the CDR3, the full variable domain is SQTIHQWPATLVQPVGSPLSLECTVEGTSNPNLYWYRQAAGRGLQLLFYSVGIGQISSEVPQNLSASRPQDRQFILSSKKLLLSDSGFYLCAWSGNIRQGWETQYFGPGTRLLVL.

The V call is TRBV3-1, the J call TRBJ2-5; unclear D gene. The CDR3 has 13 residues. Per the germline V gene, CDR1 is LGHDT and CDR2 is YNNKEL (reference sequence). Trimming took 5 bases from V and 7 from J, leaving 14 bases between them. The CDR3 DNA reads as TGTGCCAGCAGCGGAAGACCGGATAGGACCCAGTACTTC. It is translated as CASSGRPDRTQYF.

This clonotype has a handful of counts. This chain links TRBV20-1 with TRBJ1-1, with 7 bases aligning to TRBD1. The CDR3 sequence is 14 residues long. V shed 6 bases and J 0 bases; nucleotides not matched to a gene: 7. Germline values: CDR1 DFQATT, CDR2 SNEGSKA (reference sequence). For the CDR3, the DNA is TGCAGTGCAGTGTCCGGGACAGTGAACACTGAAGCTTTCTTT. Encoded protein: CSAVSGTVNTEAFF.

This chain uses TRBV3-1 with TRBJ2-2; 7 bases agree with TRBD2. The CDR3 has 18 amino acids. The J segment lost 7 bases and the V segment lost 0 bases, leaving 14 bases of the junction unmatched. The germline V gene has CDR1 LGHDT and CDR2 YNNKEL (reference sequence). The CDR3 protein is CASSQDRGSGPGGGELFF. Here the CDR3 DNA reads TGTGCCAGCAGCCAAGATCGAGGTAGCGGGCCAGGTGGCGGGGAGCTGTTTTTT.

The chain combines TRBV2 with TRBJ2-2, with a weak D call TRBD2 (5 bases). V lost 5 bases and J 6 bases, leaving 10 bases between the germline ends. CDR3 length: 13 residues. CDR1 is SNHLY, CDR2 FYNNEI, per germline. As DNA, the CDR3 is TGTGCCAGCAGTACTGGACTGTCCGGGGAGCTGTTTTTT. It yields the protein CASSTGLSGELFF.